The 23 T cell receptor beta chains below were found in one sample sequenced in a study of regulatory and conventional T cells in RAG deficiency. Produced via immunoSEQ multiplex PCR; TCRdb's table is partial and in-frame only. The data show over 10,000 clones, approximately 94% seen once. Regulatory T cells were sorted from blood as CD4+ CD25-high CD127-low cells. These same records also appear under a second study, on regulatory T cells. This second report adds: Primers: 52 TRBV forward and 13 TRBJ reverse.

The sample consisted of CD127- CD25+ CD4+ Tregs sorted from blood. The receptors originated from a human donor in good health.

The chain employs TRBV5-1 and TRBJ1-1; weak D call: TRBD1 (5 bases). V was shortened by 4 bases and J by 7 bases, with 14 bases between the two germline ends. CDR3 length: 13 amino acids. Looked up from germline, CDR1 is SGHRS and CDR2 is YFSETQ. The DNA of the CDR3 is TGCGCCAGCAGCACCTCCGGACACCTTGAAGCTTTCTTT. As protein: CASSTSGHLEAFF.

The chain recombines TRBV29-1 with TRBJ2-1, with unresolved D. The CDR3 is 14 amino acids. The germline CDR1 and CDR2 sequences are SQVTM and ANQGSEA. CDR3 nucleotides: TGCGTCTCTGGCGGTCAGCCCACTCTAGGTGAGCAGTTCTTC. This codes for CVSGGQPTLGEQFF.

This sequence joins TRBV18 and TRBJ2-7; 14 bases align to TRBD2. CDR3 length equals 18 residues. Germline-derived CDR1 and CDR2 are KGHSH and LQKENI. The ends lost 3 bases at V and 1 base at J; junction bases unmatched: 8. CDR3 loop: CASSPLGLAGGQSYEQYF. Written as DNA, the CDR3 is TGTGCCAGCTCACCCCTTGGACTAGCGGGGGGCCAGTCCTACGAGCAGTACTTC.

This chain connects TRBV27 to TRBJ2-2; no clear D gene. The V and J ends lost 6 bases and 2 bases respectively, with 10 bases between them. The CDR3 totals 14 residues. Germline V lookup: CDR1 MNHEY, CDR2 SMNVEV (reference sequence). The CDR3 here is CASRRILNTGELFF. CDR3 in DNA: TGTGCCAGCAGGCGGATACTTAACACCGGGGAGCTGTTTTTT.

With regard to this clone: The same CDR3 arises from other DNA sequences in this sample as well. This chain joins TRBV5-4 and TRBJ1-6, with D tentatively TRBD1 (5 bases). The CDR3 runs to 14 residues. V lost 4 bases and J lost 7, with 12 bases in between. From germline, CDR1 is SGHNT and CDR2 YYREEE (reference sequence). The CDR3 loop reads CASSVRESNSPLHF. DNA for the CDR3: TGTGCCAGCAGCGTCAGGGAATCGAATTCACCCCTCCACTTT.

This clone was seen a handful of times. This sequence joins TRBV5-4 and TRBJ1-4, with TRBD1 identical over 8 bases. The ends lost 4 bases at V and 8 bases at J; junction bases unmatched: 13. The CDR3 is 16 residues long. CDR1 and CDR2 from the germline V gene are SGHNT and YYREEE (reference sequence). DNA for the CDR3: TGTGCCAGCAGCAATACAAAGACAGGGGCGGGCGAAAAACTGTTTTTT. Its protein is CASSNTKTGAGEKLFF.

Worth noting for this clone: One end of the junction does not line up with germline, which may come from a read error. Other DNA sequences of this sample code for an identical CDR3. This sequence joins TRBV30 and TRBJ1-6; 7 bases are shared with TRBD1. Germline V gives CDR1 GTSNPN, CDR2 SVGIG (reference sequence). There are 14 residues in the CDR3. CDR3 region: CAWSRDRINSPLHF. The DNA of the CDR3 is TGTGCCTGGAGTCGGGACAGAATCAATTCCCCCCTCCACTTT.

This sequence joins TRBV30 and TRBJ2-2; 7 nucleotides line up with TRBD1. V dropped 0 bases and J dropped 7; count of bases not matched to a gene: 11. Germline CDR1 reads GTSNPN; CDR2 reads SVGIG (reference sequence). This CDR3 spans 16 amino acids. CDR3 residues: CAWSVLRQGWGGELFF. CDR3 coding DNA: TGTGCCTGGAGTGTACTCCGACAGGGATGGGGCGGGGAGCTGTTTTTT.

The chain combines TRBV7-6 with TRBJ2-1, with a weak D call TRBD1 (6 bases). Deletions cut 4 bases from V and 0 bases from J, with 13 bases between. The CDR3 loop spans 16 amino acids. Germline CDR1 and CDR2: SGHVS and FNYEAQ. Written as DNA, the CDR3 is TGTGCCAGCAGCTCCGAGACAGGCAACTCCTACAATGAGCAGTTCTTC. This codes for CASSSETGNSYNEQFF.

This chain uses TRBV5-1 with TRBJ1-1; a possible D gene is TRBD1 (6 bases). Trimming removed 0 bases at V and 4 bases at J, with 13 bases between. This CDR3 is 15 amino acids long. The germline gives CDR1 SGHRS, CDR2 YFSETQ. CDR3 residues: CASSLDWGRGTEAFF. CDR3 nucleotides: TGCGCCAGCAGCTTGGATTGGGGCAGGGGCACTGAAGCTTTCTTT.

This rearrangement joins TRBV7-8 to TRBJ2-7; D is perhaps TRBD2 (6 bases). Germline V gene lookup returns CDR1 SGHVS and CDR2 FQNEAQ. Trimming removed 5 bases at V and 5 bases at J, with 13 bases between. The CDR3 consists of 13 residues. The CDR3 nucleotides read TGTGCCAGCAGCCCGTGGGGGGACCACGAGCAGTACTTC. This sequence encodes CASSPWGDHEQYF. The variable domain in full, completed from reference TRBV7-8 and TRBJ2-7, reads GAGVSQSPRYKVAKRGQDVALRCDPISGHVSLFWYQQALGQGPEFLTYFQNEAQLDKSGLPSDRFFAERPEGSVSTLKIQRTQQEDSAVYLCASSPWGDHEQYFGPGTRLTVT.

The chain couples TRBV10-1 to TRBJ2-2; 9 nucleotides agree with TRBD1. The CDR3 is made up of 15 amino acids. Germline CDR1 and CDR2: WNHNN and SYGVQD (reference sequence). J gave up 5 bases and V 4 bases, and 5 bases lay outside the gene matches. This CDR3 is CASSADRGWTGELFF. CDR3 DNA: TGCGCCAGCAGTGCGGACAGGGGATGGACCGGGGAGCTGTTTTTT.

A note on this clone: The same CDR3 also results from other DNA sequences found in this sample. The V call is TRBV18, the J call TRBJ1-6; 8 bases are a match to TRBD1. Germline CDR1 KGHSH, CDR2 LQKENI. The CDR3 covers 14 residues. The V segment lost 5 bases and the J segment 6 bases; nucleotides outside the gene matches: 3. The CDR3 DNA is TGTGCCAGCTCAGTTCAGGGGGCTAATTCACCCCTCCACTTT. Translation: CASSVQGANSPLHF.

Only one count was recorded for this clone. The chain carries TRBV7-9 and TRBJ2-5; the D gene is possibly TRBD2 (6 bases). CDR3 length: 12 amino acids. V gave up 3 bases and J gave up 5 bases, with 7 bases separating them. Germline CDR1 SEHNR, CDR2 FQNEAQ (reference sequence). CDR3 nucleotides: TGTGCCAGCAGCTTCAGCGGGGAGACCCAGTACTTC. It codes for CASSFSGETQYF.

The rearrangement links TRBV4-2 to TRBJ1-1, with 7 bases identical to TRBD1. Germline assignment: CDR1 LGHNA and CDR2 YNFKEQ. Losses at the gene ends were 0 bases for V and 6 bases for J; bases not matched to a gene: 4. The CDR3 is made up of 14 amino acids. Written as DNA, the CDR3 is TGTGCCAGCAGCCAAGAACACAGGGGACCTGAAGCTTTCTTT. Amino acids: CASSQEHRGPEAFF.

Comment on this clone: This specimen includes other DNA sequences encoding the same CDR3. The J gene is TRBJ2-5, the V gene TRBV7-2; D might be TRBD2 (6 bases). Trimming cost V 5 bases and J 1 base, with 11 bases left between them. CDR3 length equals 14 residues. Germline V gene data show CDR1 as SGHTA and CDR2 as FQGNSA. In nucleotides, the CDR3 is TGTGCCAGCAGCCCCCCGGGACTCCAAGAGACCCAGTACTTC. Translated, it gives CASSPPGLQETQYF.

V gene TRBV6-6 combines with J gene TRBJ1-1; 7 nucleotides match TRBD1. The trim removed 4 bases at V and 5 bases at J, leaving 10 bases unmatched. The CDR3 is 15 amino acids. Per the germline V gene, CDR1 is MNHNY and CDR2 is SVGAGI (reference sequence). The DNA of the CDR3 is TGTGCCAGCAGTTCAAAGGCTCAGGGGGGAACTGAAGCTTTCTTT. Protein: CASSSKAQGGTEAFF.

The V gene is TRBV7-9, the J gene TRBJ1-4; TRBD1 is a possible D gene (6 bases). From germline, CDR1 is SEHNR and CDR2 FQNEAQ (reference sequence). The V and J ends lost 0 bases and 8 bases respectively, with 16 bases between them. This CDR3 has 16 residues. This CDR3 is CASSLAFQGLGEKLFF. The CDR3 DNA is TGTGCCAGCAGCTTAGCGTTTCAGGGGCTAGGAGAAAAACTGTTTTTT. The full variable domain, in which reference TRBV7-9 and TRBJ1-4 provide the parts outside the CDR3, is DTGVSQNPRHKITKRGQNVTFRCDPISEHNRLYWYRQTLGQGPEFLTYFQNEAQLEKSRLLSDRFSAERPKGSFSTLEIQRTEQGDSAMYLCASSLAFQGLGEKLFFGSGTQLSVL.

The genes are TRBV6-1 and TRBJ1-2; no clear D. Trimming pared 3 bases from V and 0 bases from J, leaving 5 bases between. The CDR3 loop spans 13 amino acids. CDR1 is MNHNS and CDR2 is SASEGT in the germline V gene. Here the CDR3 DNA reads TGTGCCAGCAGTGAGGGAGCTAACTATGGCTACACCTTC. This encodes CASSEGANYGYTF.

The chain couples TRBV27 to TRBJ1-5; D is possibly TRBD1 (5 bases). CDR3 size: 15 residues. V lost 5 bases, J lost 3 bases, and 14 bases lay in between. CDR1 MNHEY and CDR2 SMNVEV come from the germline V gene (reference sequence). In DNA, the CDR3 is TGTGCCAGCAGTCCCACCTGGGGCGTCAATCAGCCCCAGCATTTT. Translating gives CASSPTWGVNQPQHF.

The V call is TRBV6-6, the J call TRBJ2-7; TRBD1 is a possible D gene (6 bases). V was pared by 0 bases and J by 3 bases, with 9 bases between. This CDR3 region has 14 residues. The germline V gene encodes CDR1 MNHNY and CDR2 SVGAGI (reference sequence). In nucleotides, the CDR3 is TGTGCCAGCAGTTACTCTGGGGGCGTCTACGAGCAGTACTTC. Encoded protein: CASSYSGGVYEQYF.

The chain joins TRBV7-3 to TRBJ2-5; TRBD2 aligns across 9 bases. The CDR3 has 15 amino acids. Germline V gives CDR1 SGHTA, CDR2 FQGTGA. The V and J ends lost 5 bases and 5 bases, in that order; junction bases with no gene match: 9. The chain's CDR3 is CASSPGGLAGETQYF. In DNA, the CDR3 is TGTGCCAGCAGCCCGGGGGGGCTAGCGGGGGAGACCCAGTACTTC. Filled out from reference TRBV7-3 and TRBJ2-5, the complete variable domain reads GAGVSQTPSNKVTEKGKYVELRCDPISGHTALYWYRQSLGQGPEFLIYFQGTGAADDSGLPNDRFFAVRPEGSVSTLKIQRTERGDSAVYLCASSPGGLAGETQYFGPGTRLLVL.

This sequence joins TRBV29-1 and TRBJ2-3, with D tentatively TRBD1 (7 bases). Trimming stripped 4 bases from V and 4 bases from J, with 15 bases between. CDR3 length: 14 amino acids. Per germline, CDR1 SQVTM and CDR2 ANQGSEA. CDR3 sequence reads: CSVARQGGADTQYF. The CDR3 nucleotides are TGCAGCGTTGCGCGACAGGGAGGAGCAGATACGCAGTATTTT.